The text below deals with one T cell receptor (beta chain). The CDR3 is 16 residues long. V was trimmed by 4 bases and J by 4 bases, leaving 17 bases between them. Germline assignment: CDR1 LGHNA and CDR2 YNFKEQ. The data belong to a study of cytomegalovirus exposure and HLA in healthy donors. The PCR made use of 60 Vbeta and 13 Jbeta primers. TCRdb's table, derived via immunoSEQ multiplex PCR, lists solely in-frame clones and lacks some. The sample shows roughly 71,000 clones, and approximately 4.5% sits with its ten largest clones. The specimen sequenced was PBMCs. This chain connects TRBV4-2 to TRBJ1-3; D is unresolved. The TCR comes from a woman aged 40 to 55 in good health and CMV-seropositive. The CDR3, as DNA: TGTGCCAGCAGCCCTCCGACGGGGAAATCAGGAAACACCATATATTTT. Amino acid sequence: CASSPPTGKSGNTIYF.